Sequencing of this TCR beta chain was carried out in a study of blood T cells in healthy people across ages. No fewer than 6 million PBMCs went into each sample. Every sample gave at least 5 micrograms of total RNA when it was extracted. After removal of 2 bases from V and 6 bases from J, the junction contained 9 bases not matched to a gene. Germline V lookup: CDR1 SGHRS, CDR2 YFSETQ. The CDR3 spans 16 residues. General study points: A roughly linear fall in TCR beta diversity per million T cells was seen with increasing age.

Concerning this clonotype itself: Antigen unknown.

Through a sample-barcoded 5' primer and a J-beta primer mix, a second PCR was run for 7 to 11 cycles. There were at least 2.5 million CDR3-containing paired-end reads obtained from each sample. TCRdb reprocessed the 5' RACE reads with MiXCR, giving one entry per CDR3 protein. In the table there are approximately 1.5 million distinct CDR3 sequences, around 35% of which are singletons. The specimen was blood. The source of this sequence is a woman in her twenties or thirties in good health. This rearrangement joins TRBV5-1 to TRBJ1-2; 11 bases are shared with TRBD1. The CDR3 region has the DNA TGCGCCAGCAGCTTTGGACAGGGGGCGCTTTCTGATGGCTACACCTTC. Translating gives CASSFGQGALSDGYTF.